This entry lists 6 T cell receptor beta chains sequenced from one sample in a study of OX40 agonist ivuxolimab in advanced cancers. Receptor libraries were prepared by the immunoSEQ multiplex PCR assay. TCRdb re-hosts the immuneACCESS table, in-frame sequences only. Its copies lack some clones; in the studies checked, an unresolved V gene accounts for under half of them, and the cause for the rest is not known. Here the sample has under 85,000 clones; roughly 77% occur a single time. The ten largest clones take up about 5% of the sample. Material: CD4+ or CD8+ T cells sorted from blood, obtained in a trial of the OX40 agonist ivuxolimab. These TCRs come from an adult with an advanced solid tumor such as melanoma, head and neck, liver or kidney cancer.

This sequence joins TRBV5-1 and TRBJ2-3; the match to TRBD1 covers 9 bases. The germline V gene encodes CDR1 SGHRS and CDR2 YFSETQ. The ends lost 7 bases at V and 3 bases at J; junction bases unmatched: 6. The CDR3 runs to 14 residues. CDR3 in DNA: TGCGCCAGCGCCCGGGACAGGGAAACAGATACGCAGTATTTT. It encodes CASARDRETDTQYF. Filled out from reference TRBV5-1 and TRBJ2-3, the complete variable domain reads KAGVTQTPRYLIKTRGQQVTLSCSPISGHRSVSWYQQTPGQGLQFLFEYFSETQRNKGNFPGRFSGRQFSNSRSEMNVSTLELGDSALYLCASARDRETDTQYFGPGTRLTVL.

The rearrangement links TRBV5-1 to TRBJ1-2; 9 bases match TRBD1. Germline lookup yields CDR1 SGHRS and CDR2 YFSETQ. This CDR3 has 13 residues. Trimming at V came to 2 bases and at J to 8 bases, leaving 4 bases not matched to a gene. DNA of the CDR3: TGCGCCAGCAGCTTAGGGACAGGGCAAGGCTACACCTTC. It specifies CASSLGTGQGYTF.

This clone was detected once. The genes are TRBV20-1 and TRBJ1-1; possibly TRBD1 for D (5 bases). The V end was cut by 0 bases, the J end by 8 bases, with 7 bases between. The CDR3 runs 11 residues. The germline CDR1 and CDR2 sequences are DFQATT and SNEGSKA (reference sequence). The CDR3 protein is CSAREGPEAFF. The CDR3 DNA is TGCAGTGCTAGAGAGGGACCGGAAGCTTTCTTT.

CDR3 coding DNA: TGTGCCAGCCTAAGACTAGGCTCCTACGAGCAGTACTTC. Its translation: CASLRLGSYEQYF. This sequence joins TRBV6-6 and TRBJ2-7; D might be TRBD2 (6 bases). Deletions cut 8 bases from V and 0 bases from J, with 11 bases between. The CDR3 is 13 amino acids. CDR1 MNHNY and CDR2 SVGAGI come from the germline V gene (reference sequence).

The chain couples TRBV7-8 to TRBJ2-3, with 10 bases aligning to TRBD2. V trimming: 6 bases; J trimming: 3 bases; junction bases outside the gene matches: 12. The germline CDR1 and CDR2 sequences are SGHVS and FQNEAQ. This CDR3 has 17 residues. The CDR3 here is CASRARPSGRKTDTQYF. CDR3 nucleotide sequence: TGTGCCAGCAGGGCCAGACCTAGCGGGAGAAAAACAGATACGCAGTATTTT.

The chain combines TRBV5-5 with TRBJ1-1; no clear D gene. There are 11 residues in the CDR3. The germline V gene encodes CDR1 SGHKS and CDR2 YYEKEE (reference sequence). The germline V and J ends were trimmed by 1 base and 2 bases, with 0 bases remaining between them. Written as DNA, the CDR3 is TGTGCCAGCAGCTTGAACACTGAAGCTTTCTTT. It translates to CASSLNTEAFF.